Below, 9 T cell receptor beta chains from the same sample are listed, as sequenced in a study of shared clonotypes between healthy human individuals. The method was immunoSEQ multiplex PCR; TCRdb's version includes in-frame clones alone and lacks a portion of them. Of a few million clones listed, about 94% were seen once; the top ten hold roughly 0.13%. The sequenced sample was naive CD4+ T cells sorted from blood. Subset denoted: CD45RA+ positively selected. The receptors originated from a man between 18 and 29 years old in good health.

This chain connects TRBV6-5 to TRBJ2-5, with 8 bases that match TRBD1. CDR1 MNHEY and CDR2 SVGAGI come from the germline V gene. Trimming removed 4 bases from V and 5 bases from J; junction bases left unmatched: 3. The CDR3 is made up of 13 amino acids. The CDR3 loop is CASSLGQAETQYF. In DNA form, the CDR3 reads TGTGCCAGCAGTTTGGGACAGGCTGAGACCCAGTACTTC.

The chain couples TRBV27 to TRBJ1-2, with 12 positions matching TRBD1. J lost 6 bases, V lost 6 bases, and 8 bases had no gene match. The V gene's germline CDR1 is MNHEY and CDR2 SMNVEV (reference sequence). This CDR3 is built from 15 residues. This chain's CDR3 is CASSLVRDRGHGYTF. The CDR3, as DNA: TGTGCCAGCAGCCTCGTCCGGGACAGGGGGCATGGCTACACCTTC.

The V call is TRBV28, the J call TRBJ1-1; no clear D. CDR1 is MDHEN and CDR2 is SYDVKM in the germline V gene. Trimming shortened V by 1 base and J by 2 bases, and 14 bases separated the two germline ends. This CDR3 is 16 amino acids long. The chain's CDR3 is CASSLLGEGINTEAFF. The CDR3 DNA reads TGTGCCAGCAGTTTATTAGGTGAAGGGATTAACACTGAAGCTTTCTTT. Using reference TRBV28 and TRBJ1-1 for the parts outside the CDR3, the full variable domain is DVKVTQSSRYLVKRTGEKVFLECVQDMDHENMFWYRQDPGLGLRLIYFSYDVKMKEKGDIPEGYSVSREKKERFSLILESASTNQTSMYLCASSLLGEGINTEAFFGQGTRLTVV.

V gene TRBV7-9 combines with J gene TRBJ1-1, with 9 bases matching TRBD1. The CDR3 extends over 15 amino acids. V lost 5 bases, J lost 6 bases, and 10 bases stayed unmatched. Germline CDR1 and CDR2: SEHNR and FQNEAQ (reference sequence). CDR3 in amino acids: CASSPPGQGASEAFF. DNA of the CDR3: TGTGCCAGCAGCCCGCCGGGACAGGGAGCTTCTGAAGCTTTCTTT.

V is TRBV4-1 and J is TRBJ2-3; no clear D gene. Trimming cost V 2 bases and J 0 bases, with 12 bases left between them. The CDR3 sequence is 16 residues long. Germline assignment: CDR1 MGHRA and CDR2 YSYEKL. The CDR3 here is CASSQNPGSSTDTQYF. Here the CDR3 DNA reads TGCGCCAGCAGCCAAAATCCAGGATCTAGCACAGATACGCAGTATTTT.

In its sample, this clone was seen once. The chain uses TRBV7-3 and TRBJ2-7, with 8 bases that match TRBD1. Per germline, CDR1 SGHTA and CDR2 FQGTGA. CDR3 length: 14 residues. V lost 6 bases, J lost 4 bases, and 8 bases stayed unmatched. The CDR3 loop reads CASSDRGAVYEQYF. The CDR3 DNA reads TGTGCCAGCAGTGACAGGGGTGCGGTATACGAGCAGTACTTC.

CDR3 protein: CASRSTGGNYGYTF. In DNA, the CDR3 is TGTGCCAGCAGGTCGACGGGGGGAAACTATGGCTACACCTTC. This chain uses TRBV28 with TRBJ1-2; weak D call: TRBD1 (5 bases). Trimming removed 6 bases from V and 2 bases from J, with 13 bases in between. Germline CDR1 and CDR2: MDHEN and SYDVKM. The CDR3 is 14 amino acids.

The rearrangement uses TRBV6-6 and TRBJ2-7; 10 nucleotides agree with TRBD1. The germline V gene has CDR1 MNHNY and CDR2 SVGAGI (reference sequence). V lost 6 bases to trimming and J lost 5 bases; unmatched junction nucleotides: 13. The CDR3 contains 16 residues. The DNA for the CDR3 is TGTGCCAGCAGATCCAAGCCGCGGGACAGGGGACACGAGCAGTACTTC. Its protein product is CASRSKPRDRGHEQYF.

A remark on this clone: One end of the junction varies from germline; a read error may be responsible. This sequence joins TRBV7-7 and TRBJ2-7, with 13 positions matching TRBD2. The germline gives CDR1 SSHAT, CDR2 FNYEAQ (reference sequence). CDR3 size: 15 residues. The CDR3 sequence is CASSKGLAGNYEQYF. CDR3 DNA sequence: TGTGCTAGCAGCAAGGGACTAGCGGGAAACTACGAGCAGTACTTC.